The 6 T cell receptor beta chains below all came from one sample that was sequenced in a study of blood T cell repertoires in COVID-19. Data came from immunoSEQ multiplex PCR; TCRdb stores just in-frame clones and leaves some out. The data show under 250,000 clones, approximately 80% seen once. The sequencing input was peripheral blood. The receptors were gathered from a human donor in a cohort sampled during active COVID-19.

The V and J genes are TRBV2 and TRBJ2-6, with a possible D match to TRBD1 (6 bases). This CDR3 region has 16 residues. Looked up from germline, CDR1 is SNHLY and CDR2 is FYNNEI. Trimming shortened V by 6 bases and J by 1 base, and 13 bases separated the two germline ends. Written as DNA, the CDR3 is TGTGCCAGCAGAAGAACCAGGGGTTCTGGGGCCAACGTCCTGACTTTC. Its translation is CASRRTRGSGANVLTF.

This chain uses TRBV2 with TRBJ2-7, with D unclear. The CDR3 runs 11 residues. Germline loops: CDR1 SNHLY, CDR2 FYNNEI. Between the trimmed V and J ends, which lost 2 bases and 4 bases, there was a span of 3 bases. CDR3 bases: TGTGCCAGCAGTGAACGGTACGAGCAGTACTTC. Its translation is CASSERYEQYF.

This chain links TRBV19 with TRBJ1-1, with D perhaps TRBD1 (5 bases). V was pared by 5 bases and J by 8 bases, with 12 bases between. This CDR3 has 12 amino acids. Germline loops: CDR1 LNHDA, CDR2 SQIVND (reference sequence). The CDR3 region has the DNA TGTGCCAGTAGTCCAGGGAGGTACGAAGCTTTCTTT. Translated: CASSPGRYEAFF.

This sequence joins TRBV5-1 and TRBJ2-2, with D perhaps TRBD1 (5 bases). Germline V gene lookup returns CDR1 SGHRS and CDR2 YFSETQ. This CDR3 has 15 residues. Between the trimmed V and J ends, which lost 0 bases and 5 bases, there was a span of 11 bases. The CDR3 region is CASSLGRVGTGELFF. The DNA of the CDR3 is TGCGCCAGCAGCTTGGGCAGGGTTGGTACCGGGGAGCTGTTTTTT.

The CDR3 DNA is TGTGCCAGCAGCCCCCAAGCGGCAAGCTCCTACAATGAGCAGTTCTTC. Translated, it gives CASSPQAASSYNEQFF. The rearrangement links TRBV7-7 to TRBJ2-1; D is possibly TRBD2 (5 bases). This CDR3 region has 16 residues. Deletions cut 5 bases from V and 0 bases from J, with 14 bases between. Germline CDR1 and CDR2: SSHAT and FNYEAQ (reference sequence).

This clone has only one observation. This CDR3 is CASRGGWDGNAGELFF. CDR3 nucleotides: TGCGCCAGTAGAGGGGGTTGGGACGGTAACGCCGGGGAGCTGTTTTTT. The chain couples TRBV5-1 to TRBJ2-2, with D tentatively TRBD1 (6 bases). This CDR3 has 16 amino acids. V gave up 8 bases and J gave up 6 bases, with 23 bases separating them. Germline CDR1 reads SGHRS; CDR2 reads YFSETQ.